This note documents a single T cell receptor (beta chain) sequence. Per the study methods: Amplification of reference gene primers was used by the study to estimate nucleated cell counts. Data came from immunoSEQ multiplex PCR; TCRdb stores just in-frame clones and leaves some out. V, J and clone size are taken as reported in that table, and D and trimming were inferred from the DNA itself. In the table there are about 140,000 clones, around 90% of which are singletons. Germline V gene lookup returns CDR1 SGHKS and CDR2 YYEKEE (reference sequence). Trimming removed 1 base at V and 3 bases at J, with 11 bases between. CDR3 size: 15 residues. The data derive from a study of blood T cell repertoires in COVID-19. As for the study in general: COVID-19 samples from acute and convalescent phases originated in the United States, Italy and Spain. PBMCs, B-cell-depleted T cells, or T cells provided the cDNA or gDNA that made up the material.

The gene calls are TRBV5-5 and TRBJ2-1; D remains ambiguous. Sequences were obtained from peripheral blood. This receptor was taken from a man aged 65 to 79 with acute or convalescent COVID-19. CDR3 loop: CASSLLPDFYNEQFF. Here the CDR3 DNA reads TGTGCCAGCAGCTTGCTTCCAGATTTCTACAATGAGCAGTTCTTC.